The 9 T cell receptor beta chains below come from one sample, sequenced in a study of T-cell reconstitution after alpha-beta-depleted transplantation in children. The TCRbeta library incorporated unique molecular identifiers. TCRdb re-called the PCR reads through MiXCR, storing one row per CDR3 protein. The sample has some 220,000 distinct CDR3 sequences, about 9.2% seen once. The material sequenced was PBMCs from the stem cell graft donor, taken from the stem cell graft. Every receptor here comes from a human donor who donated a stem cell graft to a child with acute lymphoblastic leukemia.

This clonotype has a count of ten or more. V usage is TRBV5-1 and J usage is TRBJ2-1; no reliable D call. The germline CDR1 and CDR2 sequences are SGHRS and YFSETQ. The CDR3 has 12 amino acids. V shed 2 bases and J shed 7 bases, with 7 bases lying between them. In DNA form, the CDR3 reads TGCGCCAGCAGCTTAGGCTGGAATGAGCAGTTCTTC. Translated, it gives CASSLGWNEQFF.

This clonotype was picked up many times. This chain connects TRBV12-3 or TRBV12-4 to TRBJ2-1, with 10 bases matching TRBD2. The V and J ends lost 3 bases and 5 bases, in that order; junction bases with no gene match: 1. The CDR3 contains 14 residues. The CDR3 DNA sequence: TGTGCCAGCAGTTTGAGCGGGGGGGACAATGAGCAGTTCTTC. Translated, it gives CASSLSGGDNEQFF.

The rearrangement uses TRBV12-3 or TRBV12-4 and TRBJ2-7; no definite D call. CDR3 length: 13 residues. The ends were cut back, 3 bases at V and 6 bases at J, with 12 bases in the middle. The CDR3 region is CASSFDHLTEQYF. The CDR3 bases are TGTGCCAGCAGTTTTGATCATCTCACCGAGCAGTACTTC.

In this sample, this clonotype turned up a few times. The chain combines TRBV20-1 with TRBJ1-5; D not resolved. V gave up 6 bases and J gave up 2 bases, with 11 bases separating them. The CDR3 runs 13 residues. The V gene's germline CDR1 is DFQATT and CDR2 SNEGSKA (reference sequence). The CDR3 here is CSALGRGNQPQHF. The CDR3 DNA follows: TGCAGTGCCCTAGGACGGGGCAATCAGCCCCAGCATTTT.

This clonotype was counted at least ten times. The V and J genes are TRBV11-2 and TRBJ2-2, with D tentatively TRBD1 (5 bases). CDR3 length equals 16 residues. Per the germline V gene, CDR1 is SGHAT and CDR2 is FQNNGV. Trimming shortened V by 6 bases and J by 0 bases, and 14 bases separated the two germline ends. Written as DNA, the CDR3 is TGTGCCAGCAGTTTACAGGATCCTGCGAACACCGGGGAGCTGTTTTTT. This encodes CASSLQDPANTGELFF.

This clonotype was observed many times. CDR3 sequence (DNA): TGTGCCAGCAGTTTAAGTGGGGGACCTGGGCCCCAGCATTTT. Translation: CASSLSGGPGPQHF. The chain couples TRBV12-3 or TRBV12-4 to TRBJ1-5, with D possibly TRBD1 on 5 matching bases. Trimming removed 2 bases from V and 9 bases from J, with 14 bases in between. This CDR3 comprises 14 residues.

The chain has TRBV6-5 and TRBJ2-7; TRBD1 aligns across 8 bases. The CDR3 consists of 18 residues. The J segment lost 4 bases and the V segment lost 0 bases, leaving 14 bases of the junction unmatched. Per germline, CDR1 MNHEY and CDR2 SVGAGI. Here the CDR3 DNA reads TGTGCCAGCAGTTACTCGAATTCTGGTCAGGGGGCGTTGTACGAGCAGTACTTC. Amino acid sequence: CASSYSNSGQGALYEQYF.

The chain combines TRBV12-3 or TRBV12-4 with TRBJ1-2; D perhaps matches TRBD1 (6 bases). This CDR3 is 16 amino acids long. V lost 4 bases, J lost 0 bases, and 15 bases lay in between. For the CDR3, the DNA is TGTGCCAGCAGTTCAGGGGCCTGGGGAGCTAACTATGGCTACACCTTC. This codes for CASSSGAWGANYGYTF.

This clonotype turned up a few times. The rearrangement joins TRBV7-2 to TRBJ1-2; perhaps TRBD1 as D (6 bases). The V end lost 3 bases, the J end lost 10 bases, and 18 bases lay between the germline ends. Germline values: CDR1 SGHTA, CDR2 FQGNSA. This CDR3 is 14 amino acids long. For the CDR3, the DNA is TGTGCCAGCAGCTTCACAGGGTCTCGGGCTGCCTACACCTTC. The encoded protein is CASSFTGSRAAYTF.